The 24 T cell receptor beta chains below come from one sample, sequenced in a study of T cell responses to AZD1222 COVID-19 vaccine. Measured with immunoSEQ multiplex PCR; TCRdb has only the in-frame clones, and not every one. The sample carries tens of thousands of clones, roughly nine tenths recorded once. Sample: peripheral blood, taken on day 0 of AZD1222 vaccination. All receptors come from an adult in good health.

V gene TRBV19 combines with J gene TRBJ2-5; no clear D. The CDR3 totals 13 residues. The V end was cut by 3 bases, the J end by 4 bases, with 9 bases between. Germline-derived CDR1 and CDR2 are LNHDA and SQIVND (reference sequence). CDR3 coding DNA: TGTGCCAGTAGTATTGTGCCGGGAGAGACCCAGTACTTC. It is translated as CASSIVPGETQYF.

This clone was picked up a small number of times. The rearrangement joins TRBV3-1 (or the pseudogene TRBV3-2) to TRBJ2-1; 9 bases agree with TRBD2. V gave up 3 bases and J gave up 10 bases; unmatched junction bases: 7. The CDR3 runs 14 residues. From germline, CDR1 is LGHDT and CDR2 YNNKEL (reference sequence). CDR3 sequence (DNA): TGTGCCAGCAGCCAGTCTAGTAGCGGGGGAGAGCAGTTCTTC. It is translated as CASSQSSSGGEQFF.

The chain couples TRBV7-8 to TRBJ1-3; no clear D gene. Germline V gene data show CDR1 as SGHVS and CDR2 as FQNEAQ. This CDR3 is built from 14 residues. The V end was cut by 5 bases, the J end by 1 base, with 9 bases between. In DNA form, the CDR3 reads TGTGCCAGCAGCCCGATAGTATCTGGAAACACCATATATTTT. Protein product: CASSPIVSGNTIYF. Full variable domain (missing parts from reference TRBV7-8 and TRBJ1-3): GAGVSQSPRYKVAKRGQDVALRCDPISGHVSLFWYQQALGQGPEFLTYFQNEAQLDKSGLPSDRFFAERPEGSVSTLKIQRTQQEDSAVYLCASSPIVSGNTIYFGEGSWLTVV.

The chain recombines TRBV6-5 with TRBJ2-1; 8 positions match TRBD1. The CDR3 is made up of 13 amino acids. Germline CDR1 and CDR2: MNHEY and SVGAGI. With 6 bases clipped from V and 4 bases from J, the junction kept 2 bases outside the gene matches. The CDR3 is CASSRQGYNEQFF. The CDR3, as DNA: TGTGCCAGCAGCAGACAGGGGTACAATGAGCAGTTCTTC.

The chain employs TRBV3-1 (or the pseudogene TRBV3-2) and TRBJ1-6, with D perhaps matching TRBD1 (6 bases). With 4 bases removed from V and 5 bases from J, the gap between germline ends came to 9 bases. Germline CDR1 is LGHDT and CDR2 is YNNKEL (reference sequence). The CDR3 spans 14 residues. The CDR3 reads CASSPTGNNSPLHF. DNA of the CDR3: TGTGCCAGCAGCCCGACAGGAAATAATTCACCCCTCCACTTT.

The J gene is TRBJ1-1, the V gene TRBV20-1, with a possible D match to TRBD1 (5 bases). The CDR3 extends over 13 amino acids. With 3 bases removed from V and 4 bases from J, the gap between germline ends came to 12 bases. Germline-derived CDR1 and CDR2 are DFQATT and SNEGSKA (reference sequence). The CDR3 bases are TGCAGTGCTAGTCAGGGAGCAGGCACTGAAGCTTTCTTT. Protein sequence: CSASQGAGTEAFF.

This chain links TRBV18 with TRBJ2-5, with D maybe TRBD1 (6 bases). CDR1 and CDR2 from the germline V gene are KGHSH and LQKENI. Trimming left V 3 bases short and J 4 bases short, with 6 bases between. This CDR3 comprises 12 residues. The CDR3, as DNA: TGTGCCAGCTCACCGACAGGAGAGACCCAGTACTTC. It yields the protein CASSPTGETQYF.

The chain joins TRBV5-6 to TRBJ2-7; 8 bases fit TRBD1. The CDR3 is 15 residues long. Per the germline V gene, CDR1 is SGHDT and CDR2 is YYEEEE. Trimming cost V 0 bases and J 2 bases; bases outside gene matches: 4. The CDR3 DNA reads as TGTGCCAGCAGCTTGGAGGACAGGGTTACCTACGAGCAGTACTTC. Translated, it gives CASSLEDRVTYEQYF.

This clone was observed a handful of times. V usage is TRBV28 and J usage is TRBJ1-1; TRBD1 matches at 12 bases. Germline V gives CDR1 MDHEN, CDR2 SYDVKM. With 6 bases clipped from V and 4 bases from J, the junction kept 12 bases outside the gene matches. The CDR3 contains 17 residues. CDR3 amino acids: CASSQSPGTGGSTEAFF. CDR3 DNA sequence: TGTGCCAGCAGCCAATCTCCCGGGACAGGGGGCAGCACTGAAGCTTTCTTT.

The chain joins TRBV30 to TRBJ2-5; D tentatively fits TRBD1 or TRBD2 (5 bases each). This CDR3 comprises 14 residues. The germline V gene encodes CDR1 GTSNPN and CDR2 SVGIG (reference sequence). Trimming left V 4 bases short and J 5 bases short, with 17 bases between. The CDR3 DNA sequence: TGTGCCTGGAATGGGGGTGCCGGTGGGGAGACCCAGTACTTC. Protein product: CAWNGGAGGETQYF.

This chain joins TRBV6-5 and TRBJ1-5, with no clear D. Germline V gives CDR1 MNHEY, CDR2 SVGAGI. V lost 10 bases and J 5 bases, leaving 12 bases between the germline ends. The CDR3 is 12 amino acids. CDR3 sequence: CATVDGYQPQHF. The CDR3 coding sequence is TGTGCCACCGTGGACGGGTATCAGCCCCAGCATTTT.

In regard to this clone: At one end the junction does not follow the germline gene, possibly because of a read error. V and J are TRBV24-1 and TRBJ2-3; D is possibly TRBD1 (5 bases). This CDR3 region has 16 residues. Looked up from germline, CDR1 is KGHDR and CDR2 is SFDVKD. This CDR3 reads CAASDSGLSSTDTQYF. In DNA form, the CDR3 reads TGTGCCGCCAGTGATTCAGGGCTTTCTAGCACAGATACGCAGTATTTT.

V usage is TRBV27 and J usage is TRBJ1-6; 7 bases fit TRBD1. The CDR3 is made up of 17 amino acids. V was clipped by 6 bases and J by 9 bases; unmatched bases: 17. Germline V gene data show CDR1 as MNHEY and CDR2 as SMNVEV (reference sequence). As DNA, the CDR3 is TGTGCCAGCAGCTTAGGGAAACAGGGGAAGAGTAGTTCACCCCTCCACTTT. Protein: CASSLGKQGKSSSPLHF.

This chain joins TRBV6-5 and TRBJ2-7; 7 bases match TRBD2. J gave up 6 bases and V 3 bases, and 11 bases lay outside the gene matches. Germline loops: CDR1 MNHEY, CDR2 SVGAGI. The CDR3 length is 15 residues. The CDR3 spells CASSYRASGRGEQYF. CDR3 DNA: TGTGCCAGCAGTTATAGGGCTAGCGGACGGGGCGAGCAGTACTTC.

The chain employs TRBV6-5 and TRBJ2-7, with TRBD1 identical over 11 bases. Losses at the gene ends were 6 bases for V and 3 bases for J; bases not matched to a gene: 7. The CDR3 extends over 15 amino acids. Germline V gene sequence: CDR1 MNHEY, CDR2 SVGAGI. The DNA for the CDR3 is TGTGCCAGCAGAGCCGGGACAGGGGGGTTCTACGAGCAGTACTTC. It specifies CASRAGTGGFYEQYF.

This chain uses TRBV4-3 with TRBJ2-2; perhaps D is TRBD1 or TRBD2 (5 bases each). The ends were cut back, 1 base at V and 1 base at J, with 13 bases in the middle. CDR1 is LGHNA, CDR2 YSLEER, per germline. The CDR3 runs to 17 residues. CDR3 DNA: TGCGCCAGCAGCCAAGGGGCCGGGACCCAGAACACCGGGGAGCTGTTTTTT. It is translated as CASSQGAGTQNTGELFF.

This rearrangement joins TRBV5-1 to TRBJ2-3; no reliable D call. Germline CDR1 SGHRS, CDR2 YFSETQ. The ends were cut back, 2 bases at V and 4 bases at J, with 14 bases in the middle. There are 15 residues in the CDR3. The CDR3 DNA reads TGCGCCAGCAGCTTTAGGCTAGTTCCCGCAGATACGCAGTATTTT. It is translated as CASSFRLVPADTQYF.

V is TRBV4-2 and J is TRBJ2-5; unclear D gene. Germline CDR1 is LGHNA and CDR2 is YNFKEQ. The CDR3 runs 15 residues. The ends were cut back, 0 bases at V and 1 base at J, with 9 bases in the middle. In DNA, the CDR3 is TGTGCCAGCAGCCAAGATAGCACGTCCCAAGAGACCCAGTACTTC. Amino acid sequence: CASSQDSTSQETQYF.

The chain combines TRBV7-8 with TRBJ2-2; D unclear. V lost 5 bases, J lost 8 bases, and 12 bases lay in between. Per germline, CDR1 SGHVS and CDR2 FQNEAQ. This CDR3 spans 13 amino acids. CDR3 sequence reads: CASSVHPLGELFF. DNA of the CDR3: TGTGCCAGCAGCGTCCACCCCTTAGGGGAGCTGTTTTTT.

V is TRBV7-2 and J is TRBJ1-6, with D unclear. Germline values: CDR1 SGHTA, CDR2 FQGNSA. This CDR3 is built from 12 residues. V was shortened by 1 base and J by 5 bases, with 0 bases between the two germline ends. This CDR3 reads CASSLDNSPLHF. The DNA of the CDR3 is TGTGCCAGCAGCTTAGATAATTCACCCCTCCACTTT.

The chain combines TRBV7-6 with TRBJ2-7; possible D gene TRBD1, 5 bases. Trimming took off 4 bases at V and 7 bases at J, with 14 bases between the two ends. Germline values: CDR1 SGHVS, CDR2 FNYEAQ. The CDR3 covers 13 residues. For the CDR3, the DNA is TGTGCCAGCAGCTCATCGACAGCCCGGGAGCAGTACTTC. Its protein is CASSSSTAREQYF.

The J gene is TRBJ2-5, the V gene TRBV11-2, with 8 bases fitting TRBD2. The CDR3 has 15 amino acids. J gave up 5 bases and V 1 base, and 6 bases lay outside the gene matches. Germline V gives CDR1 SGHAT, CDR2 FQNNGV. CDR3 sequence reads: CASSLGAGGMETQYF. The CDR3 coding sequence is TGTGCCAGCAGCTTAGGTGCGGGGGGAATGGAGACCCAGTACTTC. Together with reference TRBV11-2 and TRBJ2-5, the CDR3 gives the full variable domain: EAGVAQSPRYKIIEKRQSVAFWCNPISGHATLYWYQQILGQGPKLLIQFQNNGVVDDSQLPKDRFSAERLKGVDSTLKIQPAKLEDSAVYLCASSLGAGGMETQYFGPGTRLLVL.

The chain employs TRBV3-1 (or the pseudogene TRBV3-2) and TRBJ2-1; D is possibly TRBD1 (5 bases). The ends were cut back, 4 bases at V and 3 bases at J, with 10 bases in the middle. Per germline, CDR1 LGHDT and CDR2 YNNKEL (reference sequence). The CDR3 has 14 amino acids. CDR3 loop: CASSPWQGYNEQFF. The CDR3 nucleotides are TGTGCCAGCAGCCCCTGGCAGGGCTACAATGAGCAGTTCTTC.

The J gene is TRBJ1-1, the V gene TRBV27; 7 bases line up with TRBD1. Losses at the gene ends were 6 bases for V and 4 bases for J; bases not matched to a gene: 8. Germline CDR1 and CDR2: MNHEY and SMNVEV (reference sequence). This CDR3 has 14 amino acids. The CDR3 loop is CASRRQGGSTEAFF. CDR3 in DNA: TGTGCCAGCAGGAGACAGGGAGGGAGCACTGAAGCTTTCTTT.